One sample yielded the 24 T cell receptor beta chains listed below, sequenced in a study of response to subunit inactivated influenza vaccine. TCRdb independently ran MiXCR on the RT-PCR reads; one entry per CDR3 protein. The table has about 520,000 distinct CDR3 sequences, approximately 7.7% seen once. The sample here was PBMCs from blood, taken roughly 24 months after vaccination. The receptors shown here come from a man aged 50 to 69 who received an inactivated influenza vaccine.

This clonotype was seen a handful of times. In DNA form, the CDR3 reads TGTGCCAGCAGCCATTTCCCCGGGGAGCAGTACTTC. Translating gives CASSHFPGEQYF. This chain uses TRBV3-1 with TRBJ2-7; D is ambiguous. With 3 bases removed from V and 7 bases from J, the gap between germline ends came to 10 bases. Germline CDR1 LGHDT, CDR2 YNNKEL (reference sequence). This CDR3 contains 12 residues.

This clonotype was observed many times. The chain combines TRBV20-1 with TRBJ2-5, with D maybe TRBD2 (6 bases). Per germline, CDR1 DFQATT and CDR2 SNEGSKA (reference sequence). The V end lost 2 bases, the J end lost 5 bases, and 15 bases lay between the germline ends. CDR3 length equals 14 residues. DNA for the CDR3: TGCAGTGCTAGACTCCGGGGAGCGGGCGAGACCCAGTACTTC. Translating it yields CSARLRGAGETQYF.

Only a few counts were recorded for this clonotype. This rearrangement joins TRBV18 to TRBJ1-2; TRBD1 matches at 7 bases. Unmatched junction bases numbered 5, after V lost 3 bases and J lost 4 bases. Germline loops: CDR1 KGHSH, CDR2 LQKENI. The CDR3 covers 14 residues. CDR3 protein: CASSPADRSYGYTF. The CDR3 nucleotides read TGTGCCAGCTCACCTGCGGACAGGTCCTATGGCTACACCTTC.

There are a few counts of this clonotype. V and J are TRBV20-1 and TRBJ2-7; D not certain. The CDR3 loop spans 10 amino acids. Germline CDR1 DFQATT, CDR2 SNEGSKA (reference sequence). V gave up 2 bases and J gave up 4 bases, with 3 bases separating them. CDR3 amino acids: CSARPYEQYF. The CDR3 DNA reads as TGCAGTGCTAGACCTTACGAGCAGTACTTC.

The sample holds many counts of this clonotype. This chain connects TRBV21-1 to TRBJ2-2. TRBV21-1 is tagged as a pseudogene. This CDR3 region has 15 residues. CDR3: CASSKGAANTGELFF. CDR3 DNA sequence: TGTGCCAGCAGCAAAGGGGCAGCGAACACCGGGGAGCTGTTTTTT.

The rearrangement uses TRBV3-1 and TRBJ1-2; no definite D call. The germline V gene encodes CDR1 LGHDT and CDR2 YNNKEL (reference sequence). V lost 1 base and J lost 0, with 3 bases in between. This CDR3 spans 13 amino acids. The CDR3: CASSQVPNYGYTF. The CDR3 DNA follows: TGTGCCAGCAGCCAAGTCCCTAACTATGGCTACACCTTC.

This clonotype was observed many times. The chain employs TRBV7-9 and TRBJ1-5, with D possibly being TRBD1 (5 bases). CDR1 and CDR2 from the germline V gene are SEHNR and FQNEAQ (reference sequence). This CDR3 contains 14 residues. Trimming removed 1 base at V and 3 bases at J, with 7 bases between. The chain's CDR3 is CASSLGQINQPQHF. The CDR3 nucleotides read TGTGCCAGCAGCTTAGGACAGATCAATCAGCCCCAGCATTTT.

The CDR3 sequence: CSAKNQETQYF. CDR3 nucleotide sequence: TGCAGCGCCAAAAATCAAGAGACCCAGTACTTC. The J gene is TRBJ2-5, the V gene TRBV29-1, with D hard to call. The CDR3 length is 11 residues. The V end lost 7 bases, the J end lost 2 bases, and 8 bases lay between the germline ends. Per germline, CDR1 SQVTM and CDR2 ANQGSEA.

This clonotype was seen repeatedly, ten times or more. The rearrangement links TRBV12-3 or TRBV12-4 to TRBJ2-2; tentative D call: TRBD1 (5 bases). V lost 7 bases to trimming and J lost 3 bases, with 9 bases between them. The CDR3 runs 13 residues. CDR3 residues: CASIQGDTGELFF. The CDR3 DNA is TGTGCCAGCATTCAGGGTGACACCGGGGAGCTGTTTTTT.

This clonotype was seen a handful of times. This chain links TRBV18 with TRBJ1-1; D remains unclear. V was trimmed by 5 bases and J by 0 bases, leaving 16 bases between them. The CDR3 extends over 16 amino acids. The germline V gene encodes CDR1 KGHSH and CDR2 LQKENI. The CDR3, as DNA: TGTGCCAGCTCATCGGCAGTTGGGAGGGTGAACACTGAAGCTTTCTTT. Protein sequence: CASSSAVGRVNTEAFF.

This chain uses TRBV6-5 with TRBJ1-2, with 7 nucleotides matching TRBD1. Trimming removed 4 bases from V and 4 bases from J; junction bases left unmatched: 9. Germline values: CDR1 MNHEY, CDR2 SVGAGI. The CDR3 is made up of 15 amino acids. This CDR3 reads CASSSGQAQVYGYTF. The CDR3 nucleotides are TGTGCCAGCAGTTCAGGACAGGCGCAGGTCTATGGCTACACCTTC.

The chain couples TRBV5-1 to TRBJ1-4; no clear D gene. Germline V gives CDR1 SGHRS, CDR2 YFSETQ. The V and J ends lost 1 base and 3 bases respectively, with 7 bases between them. The CDR3 covers 14 residues. CDR3 nucleotide sequence: TGCGCCAGCAGCTTGACGGACCCTAATGAAAAACTGTTTTTT. It is translated as CASSLTDPNEKLFF. The variable domain in full, completed from reference TRBV5-1 and TRBJ1-4, reads KAGVTQTPRYLIKTRGQQVTLSCSPISGHRSVSWYQQTPGQGLQFLFEYFSETQRNKGNFPGRFSGRQFSNSRSEMNVSTLELGDSALYLCASSLTDPNEKLFFGSGTQLSVL.

A few counts support this clonotype. The chain joins TRBV6-2 or TRBV6-3 to TRBJ2-2; the match to TRBD2 covers 8 bases. Trimming at V came to 2 bases and at J to 4 bases, leaving 3 bases not matched to a gene. The CDR3 contains 15 residues. CDR1 is MNHEY and CDR2 is SVGEGT in the germline V gene. The CDR3 region is CASSYVSGGTGELFF. For the CDR3, the DNA is TGTGCCAGCAGTTACGTCAGCGGGGGCACCGGGGAGCTGTTTTTT.

V and J are TRBV7-6 and TRBJ2-7; D might be TRBD2 (6 bases). The germline CDR1 and CDR2 sequences are SGHVS and FNYEAQ. The CDR3 loop spans 14 amino acids. Deletions cut 2 bases from V and 6 bases from J, with 14 bases between. The CDR3 loop reads CASSLPGLGGEQYF. The CDR3 nucleotides read TGTGCCAGCAGCTTACCAGGACTGGGGGGCGAGCAGTACTTC.

V and J are TRBV11-2 and TRBJ2-7, with 8 bases aligning to TRBD2. This CDR3 region has 11 residues. Trimming at V came to 7 bases and at J to 6 bases, leaving 2 bases not matched to a gene. Germline CDR1 reads SGHAT; CDR2 reads FQNNGV. The CDR3 coding sequence is TGTGCCAGCACCCGGGAGGGCGAGCAGTACTTC. Protein: CASTREGEQYF. Combining the CDR3 with reference TRBV11-2 and TRBJ2-7 gives the whole variable domain EAGVAQSPRYKIIEKRQSVAFWCNPISGHATLYWYQQILGQGPKLLIQFQNNGVVDDSQLPKDRFSAERLKGVDSTLKIQPAKLEDSAVYLCASTREGEQYFGPGTRLTVT.

This clonotype has at least ten counts. The CDR3 DNA is TGTGCCAGCAGGCGTGGGACAGACTACGAGCAGTACTTC. Amino acid sequence: CASRRGTDYEQYF. The V gene is TRBV2, the J gene TRBJ2-7, with TRBD1 matching over 7 bases. Germline lookup yields CDR1 SNHLY and CDR2 FYNNEI. There are 13 residues in the CDR3. Trimming at V came to 6 bases and at J to 3 bases, leaving 5 bases not matched to a gene.

This clonotype was seen a few times. The chain's CDR3 is CASSSDPQNSPLHF. The CDR3 coding sequence is TGCGCCAGCAGCTCGGACCCACAAAATTCACCCCTCCACTTT. The rearrangement joins TRBV5-1 to TRBJ1-6; no clear D. Deletions cut 3 bases from V and 7 bases from J, with 11 bases between. This CDR3 is 14 amino acids long. CDR1 and CDR2 from the germline V gene are SGHRS and YFSETQ. Drawing the rest from reference TRBV5-1 and TRBJ1-6, the complete variable domain is KAGVTQTPRYLIKTRGQQVTLSCSPISGHRSVSWYQQTPGQGLQFLFEYFSETQRNKGNFPGRFSGRQFSNSRSEMNVSTLELGDSALYLCASSSDPQNSPLHFGNGTRLTVT.

Many counts were recorded for this clonotype. The rearrangement links TRBV29-1 to TRBJ1-1; D unclear. This CDR3 is 14 amino acids long. The germline CDR1 and CDR2 sequences are SQVTM and ANQGSEA. Trimming took 4 bases from V and 4 from J, leaving 16 bases between them. The CDR3 nucleotides are TGCAGCGTTGTTTGGACCTCCCTGGGCACTGAAGCTTTCTTT. This codes for CSVVWTSLGTEAFF.

In this sample, this clonotype turned up a few times. J is TRBJ2-1 and V is TRBV24-1; TRBD2 matches 14 bases. V gave up 10 bases and J gave up 10 bases; unmatched junction bases: 14. Germline values: CDR1 KGHDR, CDR2 SFDVKD. This CDR3 has 16 amino acids. DNA for the CDR3: TGTGCCACAGCTCCGGGACTAGCGGGAGTCCGGTGGGAGCAGTTCTTC. It encodes CATAPGLAGVRWEQFF.

This clonotype has a count of ten or more. The V gene is TRBV12-3 or TRBV12-4, the J gene TRBJ2-2; D call uncertain. Trimming left V 1 base short and J 4 bases short, with 7 bases between. CDR3 length: 14 amino acids. This CDR3 is CASSLGATTGELFF. CDR3 in DNA: TGTGCCAGCAGTTTAGGAGCGACCACCGGGGAGCTGTTTTTT.

This chain uses TRBV4-3 with TRBJ1-1, with D perhaps matching TRBD1 (6 bases). Germline lookup yields CDR1 LGHNA and CDR2 YSLEER. This CDR3 has 17 amino acids. With 0 bases removed from V and 0 bases from J, the gap between germline ends came to 14 bases. The CDR3 DNA follows: TGCGCCAGCAGCCAAGATAAGGGGGGCCCGATGAACACTGAAGCTTTCTTT. Its protein product is CASSQDKGGPMNTEAFF.

The chain combines TRBV10-3 with TRBJ2-7; the match to TRBD1 covers 10 bases. Germline assignment: CDR1 ENHRY and CDR2 SYGVKD. This CDR3 is built from 16 residues. Unmatched junction bases numbered 16, after V lost 7 bases and J lost 7 bases. This CDR3 is CAITARVPGQGWEQYF. The CDR3 DNA is TGTGCCATCACTGCAAGAGTGCCGGGACAGGGGTGGGAGCAGTACTTC.

This clonotype was recorded a few times. The chain employs TRBV14 and TRBJ2-2, with 8 positions matching TRBD2. Losses at the gene ends were 6 bases for V and 4 bases for J; bases not matched to a gene: 7. Germline CDR1 reads SGHDN; CDR2 reads FVKESK. This CDR3 is 15 amino acids long. The CDR3 protein is CASRESGSGTGELFF. CDR3 DNA sequence: TGTGCCAGCAGAGAGAGCGGGAGCGGCACCGGGGAGCTGTTTTTT.

This clonotype has more than one count but fewer than ten. The chain joins TRBV24-1 to TRBJ2-1; TRBD1 agrees at 9 bases. The CDR3 runs 16 residues. V gave up 2 bases and J gave up 6 bases; unmatched junction bases: 7. In germline, CDR1 is KGHDR, CDR2 SFDVKD. The DNA for the CDR3 is TGTGCCACCAGTGATTCGGGGACAGGGAAGAGCAATGAGCAGTTCTTC. Protein: CATSDSGTGKSNEQFF.